Sequencing of this T cell receptor (beta chain) was carried out in a study of breast tumors, draining lymph nodes, adjacent tissues. This clonotype was counted at least ten times. Samples came from axillary lymph nodes draining the breast cancer. V shed 3 bases, J shed 4 bases, and the junction held 6 bases outside the gene matches. The germline gives CDR1 SGHVS, CDR2 FNYEAQ. CDR3 length: 15 residues. One entry per CDR3 protein, called by TCRdb with MiXCR from the multiplex PCR reads. The sample lists roughly 80,000 distinct CDR3 sequences; roughly 20% were seen once. Source material: axillary lymph node tissue. The TCR sequence derives from a female donor with breast cancer. Some clones in this sample may be carry-over from other donors' samples. The chain combines TRBV7-6 with TRBJ2-1, with 7 bases aligning to TRBD2. In DNA, the CDR3 is TGTGCCAGCAGCTTTCTAGCGGAGCAATACAATGAGCAGTTCTTC. As protein: CASSFLAEQYNEQFF.